This T cell receptor (beta chain) was profiled in a study of tumor-infiltrating lymphocytes in localized non-small cell lung cancer. Study-level background: Some samples were collected after neoadjuvant chemotherapy; smokers, never-smokers and several histologies were included. General study results and limits: IM1 and IM2 tumors showed no difference in T-cell fraction. Not all patients were TCR sequenced, owing to tissue quantity.

With respect to this clone: Antigen unknown.

CDR1 is SEHNR, CDR2 FQNEAQ, per germline (reference sequence). The CDR3 consists of 13 residues. Trimming stripped 6 bases from V and 4 bases from J, with 12 bases between. The protocol was immunoSEQ multiplex PCR, while the TCRdb copy is restricted to in-frame clones and leaves out a portion. Here the sample spans 23,000 or so clones, 60% to 75% being singletons. The source of this sequence is a human donor with non-small cell lung cancer. This chain uses TRBV7-9 with TRBJ2-5; a weak D match, TRBD2 (5 bases). Source material: lung tumor tissue. The CDR3: CASSMDGVETQYF. The CDR3 region has the DNA TGTGCCAGCAGTATGGACGGGGTAGAGACCCAGTACTTC.